This TCR beta chain was sequenced during a study of blood T cell repertoires in COVID-19. Background on the study: Nucleic acid was either cDNA or gDNA, and it came from T cells, B-cell-depleted T cells, or PBMCs.

CDR1 and CDR2 from the germline V gene are SGHDT and YYEEEE. CDR3 length: 17 residues. The V segment lost 5 bases and the J segment 6 bases; nucleotides outside the gene matches: 11. In the authors' workflow: Reference gene primers were amplified, and this amplification served to estimate nucleated cell counts. The data were produced by immunoSEQ multiplex PCR, yet TCRdb's version contains in-frame clones alone and is incomplete. The DNA gave D and trimming, while V, J and clone size come from that table. There are about 160,000 clones in the sample; 80% to 90% occur only once, and 10% lies in the top ten.

The chain carries TRBV5-6 and TRBJ2-2, with 12 bases aligning to TRBD1. What was sequenced was peripheral blood. This sequence was found in an older woman with COVID-19, enrolled during active disease. The CDR3 DNA reads as TGTGCCAGCAGGAGGCCGGGACAGGGGGCTCAGGCCGGGGAGCTGTTTTTT. Protein product: CASRRPGQGAQAGELFF.